Each of the 20 T cell receptor beta chains below was sequenced from the same sample in a study of blood T cell repertoires in COVID-19 (dated by TCRdb to 2018 to 2021). The library was prepared using the immunoSEQ multiplex PCR assay. This is the immuneACCESS table as TCRdb keeps it, with only in-frame sequences that have V and J called. A part of the clones is gone; compared with another copy, unresolved V genes explain less than half, and the rest is unexplained. Present in this sample are 250,000 to 350,000 clones, around 91% of which were seen just once. The ten largest clones capture around 13% of the sample. The material sequenced was peripheral blood. All receptors come from a woman between 55 and 75 years old with acute or convalescent COVID-19.

This rearrangement joins TRBV4-2 to TRBJ1-5; D is ambiguous. In germline, CDR1 is LGHNA, CDR2 YNFKEQ. CDR3 length equals 14 residues. Trimming cost V 1 base and J 4 bases, with 8 bases left between them. CDR3 region: CASSQVSGNQPQHF. The CDR3, as DNA: TGTGCCAGCAGCCAAGTGTCAGGAAATCAGCCCCAGCATTTT.

This clone came up once. The chain joins TRBV25-1 to TRBJ1-6; tentatively, D is TRBD1 (6 bases). This CDR3 is built from 16 residues. Germline CDR1 is MGHDK and CDR2 is SYGVNS. V gave up 3 bases and J gave up 6 bases, with 15 bases separating them. CDR3 DNA: TGTGCCAGCAGTGATCACAGGGAAAGTGTTAATTCACCCCTCCACTTT. Its translation: CASSDHRESVNSPLHF.

The gene calls are TRBV7-8 and TRBJ2-7, with 12 bases matching TRBD2. Trimming at V came to 1 base and at J to 4 bases, leaving 11 bases not matched to a gene. CDR1 is SGHVS and CDR2 is FQNEAQ in the germline V gene. The CDR3 covers 18 residues. CDR3 sequence (DNA): TGTGCCAGCAGCTTAGTCCCGGGACTAGCGGGTGGAGTTTACGAGCAGTACTTC. Amino acids: CASSLVPGLAGGVYEQYF.

The CDR3 DNA is TGTGCCACCAGCAGGGCAGGGGGCTTCGATCAGCCCCAGCATTTT. It specifies CATSRAGGFDQPQHF. The gene calls are TRBV15 and TRBJ1-5; 8 nucleotides match TRBD1. CDR3 length: 15 amino acids. The germline gives CDR1 LNHNV, CDR2 YYDKDF (reference sequence). Losses at the gene ends were 3 bases for V and 5 bases for J; bases not matched to a gene: 6.

The J gene is TRBJ1-2, the V gene TRBV7-2; 9 bases are shared with TRBD1. The CDR3 runs to 14 residues. CDR1 is SGHTA, CDR2 FQGNSA, per germline. Germline trimming cut 3 bases from V and 7 bases from J; bases unmatched to any gene: 6. The DNA for the CDR3 is TGTGCCAGCAGCTTGGGGGACAGGGAAGGTGGCTACACCTTC. It encodes CASSLGDREGGYTF. The entire variable domain, with the rest obtained from reference TRBV7-2 and TRBJ1-2, is as follows: GAGVSQSPSNKVTEKGKDVELRCDPISGHTALYWYRQSLGQGLEFLIYFQGNSAPDKSGLPSDRFSAERTGGSVSTLTIQRTQQEDSAVYLCASSLGDREGGYTFGSGTRLTVV.

This clone was seen a few times. The V gene is TRBV3-1 (or the pseudogene TRBV3-2), the J gene TRBJ2-1, with 10 bases identical to TRBD2. The CDR3 totals 17 residues. The junction had 10 bases not matched to a gene; V was cut back by 0 bases and J by 8 bases. Germline V gene data show CDR1 as LGHDT and CDR2 as YNNKEL (reference sequence). The CDR3 spells CASSQEGAGTSVYEQFF. In DNA form, the CDR3 reads TGTGCCAGCAGCCAAGAGGGGGCAGGGACTAGCGTGTATGAGCAGTTCTTC.

The rearrangement uses TRBV5-5 and TRBJ2-1, with D uncertain. The ends were cut back, 1 base at V and 8 bases at J, with 4 bases in the middle. CDR3 length equals 11 residues. CDR1 is SGHKS, CDR2 YYEKEE, per germline (reference sequence). CDR3: CASSLSDEQFF. CDR3 sequence (DNA): TGTGCCAGCAGCTTGAGCGATGAGCAGTTCTTC.

This clone was recorded a few times. This chain uses TRBV9 with TRBJ2-3; unclear D gene. Trimming left V 0 bases short and J 1 base short, with 9 bases between. The CDR3 contains 15 residues. CDR1 SGDLS and CDR2 YYNGEE come from the germline V gene. The CDR3 sequence is CASSVGKAGTDTQYF. The CDR3 coding sequence is TGTGCCAGCAGCGTAGGGAAGGCGGGCACAGATACGCAGTATTTT. The full variable domain, completed using reference TRBV9 and TRBJ2-3, is DSGVTQTPKHLITATGQRVTLRCSPRSGDLSVYWYQQSLDQGLQFLIQYYNGEERAKGNILERFSAQQFPDLHSELNLSSLELGDSALYFCASSVGKAGTDTQYFGPGTRLTVL.

A word on this clone: Its ends do not fully match the called genes, so a read error is possible. V and J are TRBV27 and TRBJ2-7; D call uncertain. The CDR3 is 12 amino acids. In germline, CDR1 is MNHEY, CDR2 SMNVEV (reference sequence). CDR3 sequence: CASSLVFEPDNF. For the CDR3, the DNA is TGTGCCAGCAGTTTAGTTTTCGAACCTGACAACTTC.

V and J are TRBV20-1 and TRBJ2-1; 10 positions match TRBD2. The CDR3 is made up of 14 amino acids. V trimming: 3 bases; J trimming: 7 bases; junction bases outside the gene matches: 6. In germline, CDR1 is DFQATT, CDR2 SNEGSKA (reference sequence). CDR3 sequence (DNA): TGCAGTGCTAGTAGGTCGACTAGCGGGAATGAGCAGTTCTTC. Protein sequence: CSASRSTSGNEQFF.

This chain uses TRBV19 with TRBJ1-5, with 7 positions matching TRBD1. This CDR3 is built from 15 residues. V gave up 3 bases and J gave up 4 bases; unmatched junction bases: 6. Germline CDR1 is LNHDA and CDR2 is SQIVND (reference sequence). This CDR3 reads CASSISWDRNQPQHF. The DNA of the CDR3 is TGTGCCAGTAGTATTAGTTGGGACAGAAATCAGCCCCAGCATTTT.

This clone was recorded a few times. This chain links TRBV18 with TRBJ2-1, with D maybe TRBD1 (6 bases). Trimming took off 0 bases at V and 4 bases at J, with 13 bases between the two ends. From germline, CDR1 is KGHSH and CDR2 LQKENI. This CDR3 is 16 amino acids long. The CDR3 here is CASSPPGRGKYNEQFF. The CDR3 region has the DNA TGTGCCAGCTCACCACCGGGCAGGGGAAAATACAATGAGCAGTTCTTC.

This chain connects TRBV28 to TRBJ2-2; D remains ambiguous. V gave up 1 base and J gave up 6 bases, with 3 bases separating them. The CDR3 is 12 residues long. Germline V gene lookup returns CDR1 MDHEN and CDR2 SYDVKM. For the CDR3, the DNA is TGTGCCAGCAGTTTATACTCCGGGGAGCTGTTTTTT. Amino acid sequence: CASSLYSGELFF.

The genes are TRBV7-9 and TRBJ1-5, with D tentatively TRBD1 (5 bases). Trimming removed 5 bases from V and 4 bases from J, with 12 bases in between. Germline CDR1 reads SEHNR; CDR2 reads FQNEAQ (reference sequence). CDR3 size: 14 residues. The CDR3 reads CASSRSDSNQPQHF. The CDR3 DNA follows: TGTGCCAGCAGCCGGTCCGACAGTAATCAGCCCCAGCATTTT. Drawing the rest from reference TRBV7-9 and TRBJ1-5, the complete variable domain is DTGVSQNPRHKITKRGQNVTFRCDPISEHNRLYWYRQTLGQGPEFLTYFQNEAQLEKSRLLSDRFSAERPKGSFSTLEIQRTEQGDSAMYLCASSRSDSNQPQHFGDGTRLSIL.

V usage is TRBV28 and J usage is TRBJ1-1; 9 nucleotides line up with TRBD1. V dropped 6 bases and J dropped 1; count of bases not matched to a gene: 3. The CDR3 has 14 amino acids. Germline V gives CDR1 MDHEN, CDR2 SYDVKM. CDR3 sequence (DNA): TGTGCCAGCAGGCTGGGACAGGGGAACACTGAAGCTTTCTTT. Protein sequence: CASRLGQGNTEAFF.

This clone was observed a few times. The chain has TRBV10-3 and TRBJ1-5, with D possibly being TRBD1 (5 bases). This CDR3 region has 16 residues. The V gene lost 0 bases and the J gene lost 3 bases, with 12 bases spanning the gap. Germline CDR1 and CDR2: ENHRY and SYGVKD. CDR3 sequence (DNA): TGTGCCATCAGTGAGTCGGAAAGGGGTCTCAATCAGCCCCAGCATTTT. Its protein product is CAISESERGLNQPQHF.

V and J are TRBV28 and TRBJ2-7, with D maybe TRBD2 (6 bases). V shed 5 bases and J shed 3 bases, with 11 bases lying between them. CDR1 is MDHEN and CDR2 is SYDVKM in the germline V gene. The length of the CDR3 is 13 residues. CDR3 sequence: CASSLGTYYEQYF. Here the CDR3 DNA reads TGTGCCAGCAGTCTTGGGACTTACTACGAGCAGTACTTC.

The rearrangement joins TRBV28 to TRBJ1-2, with D possibly being TRBD1 (6 bases). The CDR3 is made up of 13 amino acids. The V and J ends lost 7 bases and 4 bases respectively, with 13 bases between them. Germline assignment: CDR1 MDHEN and CDR2 SYDVKM. The CDR3 sequence is CASTLGRGYGYTF. In DNA, the CDR3 is TGTGCCAGCACCCTGGGCAGGGGCTATGGCTACACCTTC.

The table lists this clone with a count of one. The V call is TRBV9, the J call TRBJ2-5; no definite D call. The germline V gene has CDR1 SGDLS and CDR2 YYNGEE. CDR3 size: 16 residues. With 0 bases removed from V and 3 bases from J, the gap between germline ends came to 15 bases. In DNA, the CDR3 is TGTGCCAGCAGCGTAGGAAGAGAGACTCAAAAAGAGACCCAGTACTTC. Protein: CASSVGRETQKETQYF.

The chain's CDR3 is CASSLSDEQFF. The CDR3, as DNA: TGTGCCAGCAGCTTATCGGATGAGCAGTTCTTC. The chain uses TRBV7-9 and TRBJ2-1; the D is unclear. Trimming removed 2 bases at V and 8 bases at J, with 4 bases between. From germline, CDR1 is SEHNR and CDR2 FQNEAQ (reference sequence). CDR3 length equals 11 residues.